One and the same sample provided the 26 T cell receptor beta chains below, sequenced in a study of blood T cell repertoires in COVID-19 (TCRdb year 2020). The library was generated by the immunoSEQ multiplex PCR assay. TCRdb retrieved this table from immuneACCESS and kept in-frame rearrangements only. Not all clones are present; in checked studies, unresolved V genes account for under half, and no reason is known for the remainder. Within this sample are fewer than 350,000 clones, with around 81% of them counted one time only. 2.5% to 3% of the sample is taken by the ten largest. The material sequenced was peripheral blood. The receptors here all came from a woman in her sixties with active or convalescent COVID-19.

The gene calls are TRBV19 and TRBJ1-1; tentative D call: TRBD1 (5 bases). The length of the CDR3 is 13 residues. Looked up from germline, CDR1 is LNHDA and CDR2 is SQIVND (reference sequence). Trimming removed 7 bases at V and 4 bases at J, with 13 bases between. As DNA, the CDR3 is TGTGCCAGTATCCACAGGAAGGGCACTGAAGCTTTCTTT. Translation gives CASIHRKGTEAFF. The complete variable domain, with remaining parts taken from reference TRBV19 and TRBJ1-1, reads DGGITQSPKYLFRKEGQNVTLSCEQNLNHDAMYWYRQDPGQGLRLIYYSQIVNDFQKGDIAEGYSVSREKKESFPLTVTSAQKNPTAFYLCASIHRKGTEAFFGQGTRLTVV.

The genes are TRBV2 and TRBJ2-1; 10 nucleotides align to TRBD2. The trim removed 8 bases at V and 7 bases at J, leaving 11 bases unmatched. The CDR3 is 15 residues long. The germline V gene encodes CDR1 SNHLY and CDR2 FYNNEI. CDR3 nucleotide sequence: TGTGCCAGCGAGCTCGAGCGGGGGGGCCGTAATGAGCAGTTCTTC. Amino acids: CASELERGGRNEQFF.

The chain has TRBV4-3 and TRBJ1-3, with D possibly TRBD1 on 5 matching bases. This CDR3 region has 16 residues. V lost 2 bases and J 2 bases, leaving 13 bases between the germline ends. Looked up from germline, CDR1 is LGHNA and CDR2 is YSLEER. The CDR3 spells CASSQSAGEPGNTIYF. DNA of the CDR3: TGCGCCAGCAGCCAATCCGCGGGGGAGCCTGGAAACACCATATATTTT.

The chain joins TRBV4-2 to TRBJ2-3; TRBD2 matches at 10 bases. J gave up 2 bases and V 0 bases, and 5 bases lay outside the gene matches. In germline, CDR1 is LGHNA, CDR2 YNFKEQ. This CDR3 has 17 residues. The chain's CDR3 is CASSQEASGGLTDTQYF. In DNA, the CDR3 is TGTGCCAGCAGCCAAGAGGCTAGCGGGGGTCTCACAGATACGCAGTATTTT.

The chain combines TRBV7-3 with TRBJ1-2; no definite D call. In germline, CDR1 is SGHTA, CDR2 FQGTGA. V was pared by 1 base and J by 2 bases, with 11 bases between. The CDR3 extends over 15 amino acids. The CDR3 region has the DNA TGTGCCAGCAGCTTAAGCCCAGATTCAAACTATGGCTACACCTTC. Its translation: CASSLSPDSNYGYTF.

This clone occurred a few times. The chain is built from TRBV27 and TRBJ1-2; TRBD1 matches 7 bases. This CDR3 spans 16 amino acids. Per germline, CDR1 MNHEY and CDR2 SMNVEV (reference sequence). V shed 6 bases, J shed 5 bases, and the junction held 15 bases outside the gene matches. Here the CDR3 DNA reads TGTGCCAGCAGCTCCTCCGCGGGACAGCATGGGTATGGCTACACCTTC. Protein sequence: CASSSSAGQHGYGYTF.

This chain joins TRBV19 and TRBJ1-1; 8 bases align to TRBD1. The CDR3 is made up of 14 amino acids. V dropped 6 bases and J dropped 5; count of bases not matched to a gene: 8. CDR1 is LNHDA, CDR2 SQIVND, per germline (reference sequence). The CDR3 DNA follows: TGTGCCAGTAGCAGGACAGGGTTCGAAACTGAAGCTTTCTTT. It encodes CASSRTGFETEAFF.

This chain connects TRBV7-2 to TRBJ2-1, with TRBD2 matching 10 bases. V gave up 3 bases and J gave up 4 bases; unmatched junction bases: 6. This CDR3 contains 16 residues. Germline V lookup: CDR1 SGHTA, CDR2 FQGNSA. The CDR3 sequence: CASSFDSGGHYNEQFF. The CDR3 coding sequence is TGTGCCAGCAGCTTTGATAGCGGGGGGCATTACAATGAGCAGTTCTTC.

J is TRBJ2-7 and V is TRBV18; a possible D gene is TRBD2 (6 bases). The V and J ends lost 3 bases and 2 bases respectively, with 8 bases between them. Germline V CDR1 and CDR2: KGHSH, LQKENI. The CDR3 covers 13 residues. The CDR3 sequence is CASSPRETYEQYF. Written as DNA, the CDR3 is TGTGCCAGCTCACCCCGGGAGACCTACGAGCAGTACTTC.

The gene calls are TRBV12-3 or TRBV12-4 and TRBJ1-5; D remains unclear. The V end was cut by 1 base, the J end by 2 bases, with 3 bases between. The CDR3 covers 13 residues. The CDR3 here is CASSLGRNQPQHF. CDR3 coding DNA: TGTGCCAGCAGTTTAGGGCGCAATCAGCCCCAGCATTTT.

The CDR3 DNA follows: TGTGCCAGCAGCTGGCATAAAAACACTGAAGCTTTCTTT. The encoded protein is CASSWHKNTEAFF. The chain couples TRBV7-2 to TRBJ1-1, with no clear D. Per germline, CDR1 SGHTA and CDR2 FQGNSA. The V end was cut by 4 bases, the J end by 2 bases, with 8 bases between. This CDR3 has 13 amino acids.

The chain joins TRBV19 to TRBJ2-7, with D possibly TRBD1 on 6 matching bases. Germline V gene data show CDR1 as LNHDA and CDR2 as SQIVND (reference sequence). With 1 base removed from V and 3 bases from J, the gap between germline ends came to 13 bases. CDR3 length equals 15 residues. DNA of the CDR3: TGTGCCAGTAGTATAGGGGGGCTCCCTTACTACGAGCAGTACTTC. Its protein product is CASSIGGLPYYEQYF.

A few counts support this clone. V usage is TRBV2 and J usage is TRBJ2-1, with TRBD2 matching over 14 bases. The CDR3 extends over 15 amino acids. With V trimmed by 4 bases and J by 6 bases, 2 bases remained unmatched. Germline CDR1 is SNHLY and CDR2 is FYNNEI. CDR3 residues: CASSGGLAGGNEQFF. CDR3 coding DNA: TGTGCCAGCAGTGGTGGACTAGCGGGGGGCAATGAGCAGTTCTTC.

The chain has TRBV7-3 and TRBJ1-6, with D unclear. Trimming took 3 bases from V and 6 from J, leaving 15 bases between them. CDR3 length: 16 amino acids. CDR1 SGHTA and CDR2 FQGTGA come from the germline V gene. The CDR3 region has the DNA TGTGCCAGCAGCTTCAGTGGGCAGGCCAGTAATTCACCCCTCCACTTT. It specifies CASSFSGQASNSPLHF.

The chain employs TRBV12-3 or TRBV12-4 and TRBJ2-5; no firm D call. The CDR3 has 13 residues. V dropped 3 bases and J dropped 2 bases, with 7 bases sitting between them. The CDR3 is CASSFDFQETQYF. The CDR3 DNA reads as TGTGCCAGCAGTTTTGACTTTCAAGAGACCCAGTACTTC.

The genes are TRBV2 and TRBJ1-4; D call uncertain. This CDR3 comprises 13 residues. Germline V lookup: CDR1 SNHLY, CDR2 FYNNEI. The CDR3 DNA is TGTGCGTGGGCAGCCTATGTGAATGAAAAACTGTTTTTT. Translation: CAWAAYVNEKLFF.

The V call is TRBV21-1, the J call TRBJ1-6; TRBD1, the table's D call, lacks a check against the DNA. TRBV21-1 is flagged as a pseudogene. The CDR3 spans 16 residues. CDR3 DNA sequence: TGTGCCAGCAGCATCCACGGGACAACCTATAATTCACCCCTCCACTTT. Protein sequence: CASSIHGTTYNSPLHF.

This clone occurred a few times. CDR3 in amino acids: CASNNRGGNQPQHF. The CDR3, as DNA: TGTGCCAGCAACAACAGGGGGGGCAATCAGCCCCAGCATTTT. The chain is built from TRBV6-6 and TRBJ1-5; 8 positions match TRBD1. Per germline, CDR1 MNHNY and CDR2 SVGAGI (reference sequence). The CDR3 extends over 14 amino acids. J lost 2 bases, V lost 7 bases, and 4 bases had no gene match.

There are a few counts of this clone. The chain joins TRBV7-9 to TRBJ2-5; the D is unclear. Germline V gene sequence: CDR1 SEHNR, CDR2 FQNEAQ (reference sequence). The ends were cut back, 6 bases at V and 3 bases at J, with 11 bases in the middle. This CDR3 contains 13 residues. In nucleotides, the CDR3 is TGTGCCAGCAGTCACGACGGAGAAGAGACCCAGTACTTC. Protein: CASSHDGEETQYF. Using reference TRBV7-9 and TRBJ2-5 for the parts outside the CDR3, the full variable domain is DTGVSQNPRHKITKRGQNVTFRCDPISEHNRLYWYRQTLGQGPEFLTYFQNEAQLEKSRLLSDRFSAERPKGSFSTLEIQRTEQGDSAMYLCASSHDGEETQYFGPGTRLLVL.

CDR3 sequence reads: CASSRTGPHYEQYF. CDR3 bases: TGTGCCAGCAGTCGGACAGGGCCCCACTACGAGCAGTACTTC. The chain couples TRBV27 to TRBJ2-7; 8 bases align to TRBD1. Germline CDR1 reads MNHEY; CDR2 reads SMNVEV (reference sequence). The CDR3 contains 14 residues. The ends lost 5 bases at V and 3 bases at J; junction bases unmatched: 6.

The count of this clone is one. This rearrangement joins TRBV10-3 to TRBJ1-4, with D possibly matching TRBD1 (5 bases). The CDR3 totals 13 residues. Germline V CDR1 and CDR2: ENHRY, SYGVKD. V was cut by 6 bases and J by 2 bases, with 7 bases left in between. The CDR3 here is CAIRGGTNEKLFF. The CDR3 coding sequence is TGTGCCATCAGGGGGGGGACTAATGAAAAACTGTTTTTT.

This clone was recorded once. The chain employs TRBV4-3 and TRBJ2-3; 12 nucleotides match TRBD2. From germline, CDR1 is LGHNA and CDR2 YSLEER. V dropped 2 bases and J dropped 6; count of bases not matched to a gene: 21. CDR3 length: 21 residues. The CDR3 reads CASSQHSFTRASGGVVDTQYF. The DNA of the CDR3 is TGCGCCAGCAGCCAACACTCCTTTACCCGAGCTAGCGGGGGGGTCGTTGATACGCAGTATTTT.

This sequence joins TRBV7-9 and TRBJ2-3, with 9 bases aligning to TRBD2. This CDR3 spans 15 amino acids. The V gene's germline CDR1 is SEHNR and CDR2 FQNEAQ (reference sequence). Trimming removed 4 bases from V and 2 bases from J; junction bases left unmatched: 4. CDR3 in amino acids: CASSSGLATTDTQYF. In DNA, the CDR3 is TGTGCCAGCAGCTCCGGACTAGCGACCACAGATACGCAGTATTTT.

This clone was seen only once. V gene TRBV5-1 combines with J gene TRBJ2-5; 14 bases fit TRBD2. There are 17 residues in the CDR3. Trimming took 4 bases from V and 3 from J; bases not matched to a gene: 8. Germline V gene data show CDR1 as SGHRS and CDR2 as YFSETQ. The CDR3 DNA is TGCGCCAGCAGCCTAGCGACTAGCGGGGGGGTGAAAGAGACCCAGTACTTC. Amino acids: CASSLATSGGVKETQYF. Complete variable domain (other parts from reference TRBV5-1 and TRBJ2-5): KAGVTQTPRYLIKTRGQQVTLSCSPISGHRSVSWYQQTPGQGLQFLFEYFSETQRNKGNFPGRFSGRQFSNSRSEMNVSTLELGDSALYLCASSLATSGGVKETQYFGPGTRLLVL.

The CDR3 reads CSAHKPTATNYGYTF. The CDR3 coding sequence is TGCAGCGCCCATAAACCGACAGCGACCAACTATGGCTACACCTTC. This rearrangement joins TRBV29-1 to TRBJ1-2; TRBD1 is a possible D gene (5 bases). The ends were cut back, 7 bases at V and 2 bases at J, with 20 bases in the middle. This CDR3 is built from 15 residues. Germline CDR1 and CDR2: SQVTM and ANQGSEA. The full variable domain, its missing parts supplied by reference TRBV29-1 and TRBJ1-2, is SAVISQKPSRDICQRGTSLTIQCQVDSQVTMMFWYRQQPGQSLTLIATANQGSEATYESGFVIDKFPISRPNLTFSTLTVSNMSPEDSSIYLCSAHKPTATNYGYTFGSGTRLTVV.

The chain has TRBV3-1 (or the pseudogene TRBV3-2) and TRBJ1-6, with D perhaps matching TRBD1 (5 bases). V was trimmed by 5 bases and J by 7 bases, leaving 15 bases between them. The CDR3 runs to 15 residues. From germline, CDR1 is LGHDT and CDR2 YNNKEL (reference sequence). The CDR3: CASSGPAGKNSPLHF. CDR3 nucleotide sequence: TGTGCCAGCAGCGGGCCGGCAGGGAAAAATTCACCCCTCCACTTT.